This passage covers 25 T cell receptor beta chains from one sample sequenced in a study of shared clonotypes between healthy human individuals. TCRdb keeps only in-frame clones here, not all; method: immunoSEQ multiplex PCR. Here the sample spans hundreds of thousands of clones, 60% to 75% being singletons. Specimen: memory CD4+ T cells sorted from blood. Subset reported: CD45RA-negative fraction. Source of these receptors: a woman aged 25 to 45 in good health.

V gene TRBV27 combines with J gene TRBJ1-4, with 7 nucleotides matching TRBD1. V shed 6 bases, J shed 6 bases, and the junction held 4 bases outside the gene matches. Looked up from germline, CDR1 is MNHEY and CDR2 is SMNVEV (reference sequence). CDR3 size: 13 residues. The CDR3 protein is CASRQGMHEKLFF. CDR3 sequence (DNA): TGTGCCAGCAGACAGGGGATGCATGAAAAACTGTTTTTT. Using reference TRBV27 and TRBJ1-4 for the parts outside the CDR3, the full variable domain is EAQVTQNPRYLITVTGKKLTVTCSQNMNHEYMSWYRQDPGLGLRQIYYSMNVEVTDKGDVPEGYKVSRKEKRNFPLILESPSPNQTSLYFCASRQGMHEKLFFGSGTQLSVL.

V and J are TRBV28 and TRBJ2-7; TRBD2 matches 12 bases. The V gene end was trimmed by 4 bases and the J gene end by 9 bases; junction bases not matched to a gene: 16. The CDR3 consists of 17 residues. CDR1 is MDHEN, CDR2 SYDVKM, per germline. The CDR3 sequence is CASSSASGRAPTFVQYF. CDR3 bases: TGTGCCAGCAGTTCGGCTAGCGGGAGGGCTCCGACTTTCGTGCAGTACTTC.

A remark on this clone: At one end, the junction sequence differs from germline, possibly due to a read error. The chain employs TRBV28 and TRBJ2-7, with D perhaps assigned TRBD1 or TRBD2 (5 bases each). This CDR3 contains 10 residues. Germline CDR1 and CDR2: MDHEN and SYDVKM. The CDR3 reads CASGRDPQRF. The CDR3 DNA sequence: TGTGCCAGCGGCCGGGACCCACAGAGGTTC.

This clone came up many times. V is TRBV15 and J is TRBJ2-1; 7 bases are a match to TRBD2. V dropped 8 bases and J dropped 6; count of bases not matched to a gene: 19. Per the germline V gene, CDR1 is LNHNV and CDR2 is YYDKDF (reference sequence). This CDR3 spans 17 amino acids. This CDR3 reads CATQSDLGGSFLNEQFF. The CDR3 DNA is TGTGCCACCCAGTCGGATTTAGGCGGGAGTTTCCTCAATGAGCAGTTCTTC.

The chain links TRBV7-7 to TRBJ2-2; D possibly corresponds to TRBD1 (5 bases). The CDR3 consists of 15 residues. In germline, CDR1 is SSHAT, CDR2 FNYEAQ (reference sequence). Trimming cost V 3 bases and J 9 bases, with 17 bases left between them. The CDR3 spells CASSLGSGISRELFF. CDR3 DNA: TGTGCCAGCAGCTTGGGGTCAGGGATATCTCGGGAGCTGTTTTTT.

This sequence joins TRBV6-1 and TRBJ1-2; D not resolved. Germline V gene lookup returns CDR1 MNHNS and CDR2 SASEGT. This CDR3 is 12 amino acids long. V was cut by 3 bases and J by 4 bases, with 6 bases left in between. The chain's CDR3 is CASSDSGYGYTF. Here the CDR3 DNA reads TGTGCCAGCAGTGATAGTGGCTATGGCTACACCTTC.

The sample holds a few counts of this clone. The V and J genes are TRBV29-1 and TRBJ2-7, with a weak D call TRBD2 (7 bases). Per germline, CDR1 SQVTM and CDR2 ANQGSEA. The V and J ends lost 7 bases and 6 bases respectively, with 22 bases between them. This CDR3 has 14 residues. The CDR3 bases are TGCAGCGCCTTAGGTTTGGGAGGGGGGAGCGAGCAGTACTTC. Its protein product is CSALGLGGGSEQYF.

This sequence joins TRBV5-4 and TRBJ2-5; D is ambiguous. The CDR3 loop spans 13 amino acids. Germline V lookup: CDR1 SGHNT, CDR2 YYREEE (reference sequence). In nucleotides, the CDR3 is TGTGCATCCAGCTGGGGAATACAAGAGACCCAGTACTTC. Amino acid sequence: CASSWGIQETQYF.

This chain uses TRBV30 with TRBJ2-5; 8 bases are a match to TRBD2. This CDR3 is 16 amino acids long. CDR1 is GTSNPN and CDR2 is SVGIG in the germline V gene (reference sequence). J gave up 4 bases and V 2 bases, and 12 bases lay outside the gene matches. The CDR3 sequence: CAWSPPTGTRRETQYF. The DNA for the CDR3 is TGTGCCTGGAGTCCGCCGACCGGGACTAGGAGAGAGACCCAGTACTTC.

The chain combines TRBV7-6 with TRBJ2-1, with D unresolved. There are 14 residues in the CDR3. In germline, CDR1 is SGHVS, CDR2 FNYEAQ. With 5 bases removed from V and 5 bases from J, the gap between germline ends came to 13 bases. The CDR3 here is CASSPLSKDNEQFF. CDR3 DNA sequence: TGTGCCAGCAGCCCTCTGAGTAAAGACAATGAGCAGTTCTTC.

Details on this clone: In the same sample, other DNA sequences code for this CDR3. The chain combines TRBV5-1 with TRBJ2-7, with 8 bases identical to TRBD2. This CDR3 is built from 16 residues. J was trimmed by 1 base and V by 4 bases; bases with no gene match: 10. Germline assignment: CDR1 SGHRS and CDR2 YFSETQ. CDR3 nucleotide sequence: TGCGCCAGCAGCCGGGGGACGAGCGGGGGATCCTACGAGCAGTACTTC. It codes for CASSRGTSGGSYEQYF.

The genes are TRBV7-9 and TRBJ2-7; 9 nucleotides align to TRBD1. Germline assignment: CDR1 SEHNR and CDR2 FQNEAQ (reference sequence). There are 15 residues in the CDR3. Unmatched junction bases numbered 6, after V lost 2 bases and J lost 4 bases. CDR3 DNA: TGTGCCAGCAGCTTAAGACAGGGGGTTAAGTACGAGCAGTACTTC. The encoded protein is CASSLRQGVKYEQYF.

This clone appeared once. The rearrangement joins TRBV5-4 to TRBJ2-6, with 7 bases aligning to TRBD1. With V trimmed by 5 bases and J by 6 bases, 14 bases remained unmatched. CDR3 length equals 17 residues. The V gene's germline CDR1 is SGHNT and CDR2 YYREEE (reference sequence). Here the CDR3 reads CASRGTEAARPANVLTF. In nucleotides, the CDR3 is TGTGCCAGCAGGGGGACAGAGGCTGCTCGTCCGGCCAACGTCCTGACTTTC. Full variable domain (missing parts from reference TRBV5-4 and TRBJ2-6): ETGVTQSPTHLIKTRGQQVTLRCSSQSGHNTVSWYQQALGQGPQFIFQYYREEENGRGNFPPRFSGLQFPNYSSELNVNALELDDSALYLCASRGTEAARPANVLTFGAGSRLTVL.

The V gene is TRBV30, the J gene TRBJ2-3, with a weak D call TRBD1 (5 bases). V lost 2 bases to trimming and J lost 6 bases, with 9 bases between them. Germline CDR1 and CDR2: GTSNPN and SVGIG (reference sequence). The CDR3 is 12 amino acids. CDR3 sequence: CAWSTHRDTQYF. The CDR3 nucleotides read TGTGCCTGGAGTACGCACAGGGATACGCAGTATTTT.

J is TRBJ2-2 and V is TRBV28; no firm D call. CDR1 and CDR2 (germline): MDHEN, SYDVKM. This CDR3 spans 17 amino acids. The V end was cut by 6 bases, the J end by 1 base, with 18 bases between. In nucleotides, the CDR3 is TGTGCCAGCAGCCCCTCTTTCCGGGCGTTGAACACCGGGGAGCTGTTTTTT. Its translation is CASSPSFRALNTGELFF.

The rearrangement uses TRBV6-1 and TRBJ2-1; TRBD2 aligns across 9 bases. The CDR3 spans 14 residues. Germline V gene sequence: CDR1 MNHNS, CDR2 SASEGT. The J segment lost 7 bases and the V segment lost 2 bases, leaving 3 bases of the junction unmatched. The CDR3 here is CASSEIGLANEQFF. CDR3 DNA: TGTGCCAGCAGTGAAATAGGACTAGCGAATGAGCAGTTCTTC.

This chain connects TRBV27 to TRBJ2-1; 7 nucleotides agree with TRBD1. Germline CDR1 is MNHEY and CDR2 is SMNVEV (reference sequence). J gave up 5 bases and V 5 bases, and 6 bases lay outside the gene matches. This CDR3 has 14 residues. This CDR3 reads CASSIGTDHNEQFF. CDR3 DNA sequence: TGTGCCAGCAGTATAGGGACAGATCACAATGAGCAGTTCTTC.

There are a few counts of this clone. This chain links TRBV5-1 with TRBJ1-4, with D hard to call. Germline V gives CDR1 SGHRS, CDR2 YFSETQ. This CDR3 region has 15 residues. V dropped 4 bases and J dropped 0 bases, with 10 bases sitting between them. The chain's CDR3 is CASSPKPATNEKLFF. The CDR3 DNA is TGCGCCAGCAGCCCCAAGCCTGCAACTAATGAAAAACTGTTTTTT.

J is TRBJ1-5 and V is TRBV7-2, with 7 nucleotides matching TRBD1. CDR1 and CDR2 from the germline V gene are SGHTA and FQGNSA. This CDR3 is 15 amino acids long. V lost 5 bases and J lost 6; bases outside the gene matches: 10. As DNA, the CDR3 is TGTGCCAGCAGCGTTTTGGAGACAGGGTTTCAGCCCCAGCATTTT. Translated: CASSVLETGFQPQHF.

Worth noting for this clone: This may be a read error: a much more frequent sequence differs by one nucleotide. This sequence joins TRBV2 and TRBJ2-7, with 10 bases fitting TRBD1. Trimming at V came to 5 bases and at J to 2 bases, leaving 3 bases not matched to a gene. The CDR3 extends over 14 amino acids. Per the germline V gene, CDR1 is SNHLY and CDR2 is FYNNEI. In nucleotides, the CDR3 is TGTGCCAGCAGTTCCGGGACAGGGGCCTACGAGCAGTACTTC. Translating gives CASSSGTGAYEQYF.

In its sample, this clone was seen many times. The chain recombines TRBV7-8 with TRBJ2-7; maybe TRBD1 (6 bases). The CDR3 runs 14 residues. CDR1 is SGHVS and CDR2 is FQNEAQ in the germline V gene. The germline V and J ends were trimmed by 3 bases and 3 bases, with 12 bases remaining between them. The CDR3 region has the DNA TGTGCCAGCAGCTTGGGGACACGAGACTACGAGCAGTACTTC. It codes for CASSLGTRDYEQYF.

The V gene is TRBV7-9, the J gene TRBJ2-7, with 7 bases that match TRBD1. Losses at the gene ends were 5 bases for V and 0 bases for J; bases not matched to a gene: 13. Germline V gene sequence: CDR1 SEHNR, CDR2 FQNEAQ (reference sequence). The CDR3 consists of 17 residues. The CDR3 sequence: CASSRAADAGGSYEQYF. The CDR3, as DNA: TGTGCCAGCAGCCGGGCCGCAGATGCAGGGGGCTCCTACGAGCAGTACTTC.

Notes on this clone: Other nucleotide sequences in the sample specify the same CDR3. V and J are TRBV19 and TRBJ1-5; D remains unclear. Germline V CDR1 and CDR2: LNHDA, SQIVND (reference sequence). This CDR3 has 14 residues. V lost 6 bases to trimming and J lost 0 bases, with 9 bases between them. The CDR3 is CASRGSNSNQPQHF. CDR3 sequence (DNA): TGTGCCAGTAGAGGGAGTAATAGCAATCAGCCCCAGCATTTT.

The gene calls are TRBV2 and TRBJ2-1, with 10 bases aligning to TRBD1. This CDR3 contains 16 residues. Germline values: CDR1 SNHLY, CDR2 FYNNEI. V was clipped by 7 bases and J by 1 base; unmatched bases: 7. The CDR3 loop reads CASTLRTGGSYNEQFF. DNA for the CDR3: TGTGCCAGCACCCTCCGGACAGGGGGGTCCTACAATGAGCAGTTCTTC.

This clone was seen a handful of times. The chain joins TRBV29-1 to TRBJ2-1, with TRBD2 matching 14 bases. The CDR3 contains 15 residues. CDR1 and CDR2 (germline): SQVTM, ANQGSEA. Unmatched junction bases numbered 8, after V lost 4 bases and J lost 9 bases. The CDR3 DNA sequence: TGCAGCGTTGGACCGGGACTAGCGGGGGAGGGTGAGCAGTTCTTC. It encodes CSVGPGLAGEGEQFF.